Here is one TCR beta chain with its context. Its antigen remains unidentified. The entry originates in a study of shared clonotypes between healthy human individuals. Overall study results and limits: What rarefaction showed was incomplete sorted-subset sequencing despite large depth. Among donors, the sharing of clonotypes was expected to be influenced by sequencing depth.

The V end lost 0 bases, the J end lost 0 bases, and 9 bases lay between the germline ends. The CDR3 spans 16 residues. Germline V gene lookup returns CDR1 LGHNA and CDR2 YSLEER. Every subset's genomic DNA went evenly onto several immunoSEQ plates. This table comes from immunoSEQ multiplex PCR, and its TCRdb copy is limited to in-frame clones, with some not included. The sample lists a few million clones, 85% to 95% seen once, with approximately 0.4% in the top ten. This TCR derives from a man aged 18 to 29 in good health. Some clones in this sample may be carry-over from other donors' samples. The chain combines TRBV4-3 with TRBJ1-3; D gene ambiguous. The sequencing input was naive CD4+ T cells from PBMCs. Subset of the sample: CD45RA+ positively selected. This CDR3 is CASSQEVANSGNTIYF. Here the CDR3 DNA reads TGCGCCAGCAGCCAAGAGGTGGCAAACTCTGGAAACACCATATATTTT.